This T cell receptor (beta chain) was found in a study of beta chain features in type 1 diabetes. Study-wide results and caveats: Compared to healthy donors, patients appeared to have naive, central memory and Treg TCRB repertoires that were more alike.

The authors sorted CD4+ naive, central memory, regulatory and stem cell-like memory cells via CD45RO/CCR7/CD25/CD127/CD95/CD27. What was sequenced were expressed TCRB transcripts, since all of the isolated RNA had been reverse transcribed. Clones were read by immunoSEQ multiplex PCR, and TCRdb kept only the in-frame ones, dropping some. The sample has around 330,000 clones; 9.5% to 11% are singletons. With regard to this clone: Its antigen is not identified.

Germline V gives CDR1 SEHNR, CDR2 FQNEAQ (reference sequence). This CDR3 has 13 amino acids. V shed 1 base and J shed 4 bases, with 4 bases lying between them. The source material was naive CD4+ T cells from blood. This TCR derives from a woman aged 25 to 39 in good health. The V gene is TRBV7-9, the J gene TRBJ1-4; D unclear. CDR3 protein: CASSLGSNEKLFF. DNA for the CDR3: TGTGCCAGCAGCTTAGGCAGTAATGAAAAACTGTTTTTT.